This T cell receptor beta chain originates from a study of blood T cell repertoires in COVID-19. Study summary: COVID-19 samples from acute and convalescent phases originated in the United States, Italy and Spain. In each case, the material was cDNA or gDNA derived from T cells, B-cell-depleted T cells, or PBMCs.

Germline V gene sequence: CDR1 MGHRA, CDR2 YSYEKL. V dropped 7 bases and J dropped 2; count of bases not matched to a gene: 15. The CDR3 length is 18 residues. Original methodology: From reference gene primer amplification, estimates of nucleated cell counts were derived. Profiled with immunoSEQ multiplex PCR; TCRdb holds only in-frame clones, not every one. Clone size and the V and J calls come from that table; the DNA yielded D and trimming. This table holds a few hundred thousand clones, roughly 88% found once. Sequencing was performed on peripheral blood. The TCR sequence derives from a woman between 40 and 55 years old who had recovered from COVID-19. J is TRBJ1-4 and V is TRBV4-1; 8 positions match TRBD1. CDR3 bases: TGCGCCAGCACCACTGAACCGGGACAGGTTTCGACTAATGAAAAACTGTTTTTT. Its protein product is CASTTEPGQVSTNEKLFF.